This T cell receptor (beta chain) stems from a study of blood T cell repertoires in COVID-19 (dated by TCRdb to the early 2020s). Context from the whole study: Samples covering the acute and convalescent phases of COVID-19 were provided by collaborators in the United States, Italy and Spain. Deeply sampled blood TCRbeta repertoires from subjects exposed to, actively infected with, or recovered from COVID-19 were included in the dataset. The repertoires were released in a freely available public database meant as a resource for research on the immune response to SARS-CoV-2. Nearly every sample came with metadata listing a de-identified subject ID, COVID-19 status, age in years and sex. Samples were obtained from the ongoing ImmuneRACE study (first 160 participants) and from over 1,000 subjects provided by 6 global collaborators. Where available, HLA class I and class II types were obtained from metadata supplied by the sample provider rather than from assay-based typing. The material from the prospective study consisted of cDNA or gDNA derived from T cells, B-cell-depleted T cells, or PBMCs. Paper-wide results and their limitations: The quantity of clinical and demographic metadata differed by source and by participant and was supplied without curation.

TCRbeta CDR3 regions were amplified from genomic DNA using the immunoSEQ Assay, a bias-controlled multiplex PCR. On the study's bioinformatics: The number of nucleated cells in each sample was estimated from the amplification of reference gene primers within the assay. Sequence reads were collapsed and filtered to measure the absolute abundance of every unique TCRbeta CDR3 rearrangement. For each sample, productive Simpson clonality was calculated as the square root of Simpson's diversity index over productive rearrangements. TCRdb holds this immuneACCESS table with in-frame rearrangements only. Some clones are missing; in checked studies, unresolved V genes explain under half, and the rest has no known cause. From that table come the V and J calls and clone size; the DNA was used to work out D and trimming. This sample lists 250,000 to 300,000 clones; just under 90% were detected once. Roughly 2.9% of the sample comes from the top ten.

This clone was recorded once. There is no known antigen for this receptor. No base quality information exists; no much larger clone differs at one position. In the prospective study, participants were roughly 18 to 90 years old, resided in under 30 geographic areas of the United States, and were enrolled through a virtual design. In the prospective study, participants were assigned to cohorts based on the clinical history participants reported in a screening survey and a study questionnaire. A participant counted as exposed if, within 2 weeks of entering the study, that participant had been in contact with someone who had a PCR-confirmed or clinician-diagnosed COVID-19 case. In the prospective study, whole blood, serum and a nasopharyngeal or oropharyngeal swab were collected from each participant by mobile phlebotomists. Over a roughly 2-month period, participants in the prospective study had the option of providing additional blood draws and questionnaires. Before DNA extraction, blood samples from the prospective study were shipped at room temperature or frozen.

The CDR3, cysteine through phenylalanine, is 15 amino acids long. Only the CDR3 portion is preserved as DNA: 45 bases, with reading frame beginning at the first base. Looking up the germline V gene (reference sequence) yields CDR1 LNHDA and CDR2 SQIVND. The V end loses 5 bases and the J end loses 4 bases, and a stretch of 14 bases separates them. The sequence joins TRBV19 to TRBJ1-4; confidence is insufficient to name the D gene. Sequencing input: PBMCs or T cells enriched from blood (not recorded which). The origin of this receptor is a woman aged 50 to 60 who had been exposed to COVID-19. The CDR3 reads CASSSRTAYNEKLFF. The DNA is TGTGCCAGTAGTTCTCGAACAGCTTATAATGAAAAACTGTTTTTT.